This T cell receptor beta chain was retrieved from a study of glioma-infiltrating T cells after dendritic cell vaccination. Study details: Glioblastoma patients came from Phase I and II dendritic cell vaccination trials.

Stated time point: after dendritic cell vaccination, including at tumor progression/relapse. Note on this clone: Its antigen is unknown.

Study-wide points: Higher TCR clonality did not directly relate to longer survival.

The table came from immunoSEQ multiplex PCR; TCRdb's copy has only in-frame clones and leaves some out. The profile shows about 94,000 clones, about 85% of them singletons. Germline V gene data show CDR1 as SGHVS and CDR2 as FQNEAQ. V was pared by 4 bases and J by 1 base, with 5 bases of the junction left unmatched. The CDR3 extends over 17 amino acids. The TCR was taken from a human donor with glioblastoma. Sequencing used blood, obtained after dendritic cell vaccination. This chain links TRBV7-8 with TRBJ2-2, with 11 bases fitting TRBD2. Here the CDR3 DNA reads TGTGCCAGCAGCTCTCCGGGACTAGCGGTGAACACCGGGGAGCTGTTTTTT. Residues: CASSSPGLAVNTGELFF.